This T cell receptor beta chain was obtained from a study of technical replicates of blood from several donors. The CDR3 totals 14 residues. The germline V and J ends were trimmed by 1 base and 9 bases, with 13 bases remaining between them. Germline CDR1 SGHTA, CDR2 FQGNSA. This table comes from immunoSEQ multiplex PCR, and its TCRdb copy is limited to in-frame clones, with some not included. Of under 70,000 clones in the sample, roughly 90% were seen once. This sequence was found in a human donor in good health. Some clones in this sample may be carry-over from other donors' samples. Material for sequencing was PBMCs. J is TRBJ2-4 and V is TRBV7-2; the D gene is possibly TRBD2 (6 bases). CDR3 in DNA: TGTGCCAGCAGCTTAGGCGGATGGGGAGGCATTCAGTACTTC. This codes for CASSLGGWGGIQYF.